This T cell receptor beta chain emerged from a study of blood T cell repertoires in COVID-19. For the study at large: Both acute and convalescent COVID-19 samples were obtained from the United States, Italy and Spain. PBMCs, B-cell-depleted T cells, or T cells were the source of the cDNA or gDNA that made up the material.

V trimming: 5 bases; J trimming: 4 bases; junction bases outside the gene matches: 4. This CDR3 has 13 residues. Authors' analysis steps: Amplification of reference gene primers provided the estimated nucleated cell counts. Produced via immunoSEQ multiplex PCR; TCRdb's table is partial and in-frame only. Clone size and V and J calls were adopted from that table, with D and trimming inferred from the DNA. Among about 30,000 clones, about 89% were seen once, and the ten largest hold more than 9%. This TCR came from a human donor in a cohort sampled during active COVID-19. The sample comprised peripheral blood. The V call is TRBV12-3 or TRBV12-4, the J call TRBJ2-7, with 8 bases matching TRBD1. CDR3 amino acids: CASSPGGPYEQYF. CDR3 nucleotides: TGTGCCAGCAGTCCAGGGGGCCCTTACGAGCAGTACTTC.